These T cell receptor beta chains were read from a single sample in a study of blood T cell repertoires in COVID-19. Generated by immunoSEQ multiplex PCR, the TCRdb table keeps only in-frame clones and is missing some. This sample yields about 21,000 clones, of which approximately 81% are seen a single time; 2.5% to 3.5% belongs to the top ten. Sequencing input: peripheral blood. The receptors stem from a man aged 35 to 55 with acute or convalescent COVID-19. Each CDR3 is given with its conserved first and last residue. A D gene is named only where the DNA matches it firmly. Only part of the rows carry a size: once, few, many, or a class if the clone is expanded.

D gene: .
V gene: TRBV19
J gene: TRBJ2-3
clone size: .
CDR3 protein: CASSSGFSGDTQYF
CDR3 DNA: TGTGCCAGTAGTTCAGGGTTCTCGGGAGATACGCAGTATTTT

D gene: TRBD2
V gene: TRBV3-1/TRBV3-2
J gene: TRBJ2-5
clone size: .
CDR3 protein: CASSQGLAGGAGETQYF
CDR3 DNA: TGTGCCAGCAGCCAAGGGCTAGCGGGAGGAGCGGGTGAGACCCAGTACTTC

D gene: TRBD1
V gene: TRBV19
J gene: TRBJ1-2
clone size: .
CDR3 protein: CASSIDSTGEFYGYTF
CDR3 DNA: TGTGCCAGTAGTATAGATTCTACAGGGGAGTTCTATGGCTACACCTTC

D gene: TRBD1
V gene: TRBV27
J gene: TRBJ2-2
clone size: few
CDR3 protein: CASTTTKGQGGTGELFF
CDR3 DNA: TGTGCCAGCACCACAACTAAAGGACAGGGAGGAACCGGGGAGCTGTTTTTT

D gene: TRBD2
V gene: TRBV5-1
J gene: TRBJ2-7
clone size: .
CDR3 protein: CASSSGTSGSYEQYF
CDR3 DNA: TGCGCCAGCAGCTCCGGGACTAGCGGTTCCTACGAGCAGTACTTC

D gene: TRBD1
V gene: TRBV5-1
J gene: TRBJ2-1
clone size: once
CDR3 protein: CASSGTGGANEQFF
CDR3 DNA: TGCGCCAGCAGTGGGACAGGGGGGGCCAATGAGCAGTTCTTC

D gene: .
V gene: TRBV6-1
J gene: TRBJ1-5
clone size: medium-sized
CDR3 protein: CASSEAGQLPQHF
CDR3 DNA: TGTGCCAGCAGTGAAGCTGGACAGTTGCCCCAGCATTTT

D gene: .
V gene: TRBV2
J gene: TRBJ2-7
clone size: .
CDR3 protein: CASSEALEYEQYF
CDR3 DNA: TGTGCCAGCAGTGAAGCGCTCGAGTACGAGCAGTACTTC

D gene: .
V gene: TRBV6-2/TRBV6-3
J gene: TRBJ1-1
clone size: .
CDR3 protein: CASSYTTANTEAFF
CDR3 DNA: TGTGCCAGCAGCTATACCACAGCGAACACTGAAGCTTTCTTT

D gene: TRBD1
V gene: TRBV24-1
J gene: TRBJ2-4
clone size: .
CDR3 protein: CATSDPKTGNIQYF
CDR3 DNA: TGTGCCACCAGTGATCCAAAGACAGGGAACATTCAGTACTTC

D gene: .
V gene: TRBV9
J gene: TRBJ1-4
clone size: .
CDR3 protein: CASSVGQNNEKLFF
CDR3 DNA: TGTGCCAGCAGCGTAGGACAGAACAATGAAAAACTGTTTTTT

D gene: .
V gene: TRBV25-1
J gene: TRBJ2-7
clone size: .
CDR3 protein: CASSEGQPSNEQYF
CDR3 DNA: TGTGCCAGCAGTGAGGGGCAGCCAAGTAACGAGCAGTACTTC

D gene: TRBD1
V gene: TRBV25-1
J gene: TRBJ1-2
clone size: .
CDR3 protein: CASSEPGQGDYGYTF
CDR3 DNA: TGTGCCAGCAGTGAACCGGGACAGGGAGACTATGGCTACACCTTC

D gene: .
V gene: TRBV6-6
J gene: TRBJ1-5
clone size: .
CDR3 protein: CASSSITGDQPQHF
CDR3 DNA: TGTGCCAGCAGTTCCATAACGGGAGATCAGCCCCAGCATTTT

D gene: .
V gene: TRBV7-2
J gene: TRBJ2-1
clone size: few
CDR3 protein: CASSYRDGRLGRYNEQFF
CDR3 DNA: TGTGCCAGCAGCTACCGGGACGGGCGTCTAGGGAGGTACAATGAGCAGTTCTTC

D gene: TRBD1
V gene: TRBV19
J gene: TRBJ1-5
clone size: .
CDR3 protein: CASTNRGYQPQHF
CDR3 DNA: TGTGCCAGTACAAACAGGGGGTATCAGCCCCAGCATTTT

D gene: .
V gene: TRBV7-2
J gene: TRBJ2-7
clone size: .
CDR3 protein: CASRNDQGYTEQYF
CDR3 DNA: TGTGCCAGCAGAAACGATCAGGGGTATACCGAGCAGTACTTC

D gene: TRBD1
V gene: TRBV10-2
J gene: TRBJ1-5
clone size: .
CDR3 protein: CASSEPKAGTAYNQPQHF
CDR3 DNA: TGCGCCAGCAGTGAGCCCAAGGCCGGGACAGCCTACAATCAGCCCCAGCATTTT

D gene: .
V gene: TRBV5-4
J gene: TRBJ1-3
clone size: .
CDR3 protein: CASSLYTGSGNTIYF
CDR3 DNA: TGTGCCAGCAGCTTGTATACAGGTTCTGGAAACACCATATATTTT

D gene: .
V gene: TRBV10-2
J gene: TRBJ1-2
clone size: once
CDR3 protein: CASSEKGSYGYTF
CDR3 DNA: TGCGCCAGCAGTGAGAAGGGGTCCTATGGCTACACCTTC

D gene: .
V gene: TRBV6-5
J gene: TRBJ2-7
clone size: .
CDR3 protein: CASSYAPDILEQYF
CDR3 DNA: TGTGCCAGCAGTTACGCTCCAGACATTCTCGAGCAGTACTTC

D gene: TRBD2
V gene: TRBV30
J gene: TRBJ2-7
clone size: .
CDR3 protein: CAWSRGGTNYEQYF
CDR3 DNA: TGTGCCTGGAGTAGGGGCGGGACTAACTACGAGCAGTACTTC

D gene: TRBD2
V gene: TRBV10-3
J gene: TRBJ2-4
clone size: .
CDR3 protein: CAINDAGGIQYF
CDR3 DNA: TGTGCCATCAATGACGCGGGGGGCATTCAGTACTTC

D gene: TRBD2
V gene: TRBV7-8
J gene: TRBJ2-2
clone size: .
CDR3 protein: CASSLAGAPGELFF
CDR3 DNA: TGTGCCAGCAGTTTAGCGGGAGCCCCCGGGGAGCTGTTTTTT

D gene: TRBD1
V gene: TRBV7-9
J gene: TRBJ2-7
clone size: .
CDR3 protein: CASSLGGQGKEQYF
CDR3 DNA: TGTGCCAGCAGCTTAGGCGGACAGGGGAAAGAGCAGTACTTC

D gene: TRBD2
V gene: TRBV6-5
J gene: TRBJ2-3
clone size: .
CDR3 protein: CASRSSGQGTDTQYF
CDR3 DNA: TGTGCCAGCCGCTCTAGCGGGCAAGGCACAGATACGCAGTATTTT

D gene: TRBD2
V gene: TRBV3-1/TRBV3-2
J gene: TRBJ2-7
clone size: .
CDR3 protein: CASSPLAGGSYEQYF
CDR3 DNA: TGTGCCAGCAGCCCTCTAGCGGGGGGTTCCTACGAGCAGTACTTC

D gene: .
V gene: TRBV11-2
J gene: TRBJ1-2
clone size: .
CDR3 protein: CASSLATGLYGYTF
CDR3 DNA: TGTGCCAGCAGCTTAGCGACAGGCCTTTATGGCTACACCTTC

D gene: .
V gene: TRBV25-1
J gene: TRBJ1-2
clone size: .
CDR3 protein: CASRRGAGNGYTF
CDR3 DNA: TGTGCCAGCAGAAGAGGAGCGGGGAATGGCTACACCTTC

D gene: TRBD1
V gene: TRBV11-2
J gene: TRBJ1-1
clone size: .
CDR3 protein: CASSPGRGHTEAFF
CDR3 DNA: TGTGCCAGCAGCCCGGGCAGGGGGCACACTGAAGCTTTCTTT

D gene: TRBD2
V gene: TRBV9
J gene: TRBJ2-7
clone size: .
CDR3 protein: CASSVSGMSSYEQYF
CDR3 DNA: TGTGCCAGCAGCGTTAGCGGGATGAGCTCCTACGAGCAGTACTTC

D gene: .
V gene: TRBV6-1
J gene: TRBJ1-3
clone size: .
CDR3 protein: CASSESFTVPGNTIYF
CDR3 DNA: TGTGCCAGCAGTGAAAGCTTTACAGTTCCTGGAAACACCATATATTTT

D gene: .
V gene: TRBV3-1/TRBV3-2
J gene: TRBJ1-3
clone size: .
CDR3 protein: CASSLVSGSGNTIYF
CDR3 DNA: TGTGCCAGCAGCCTCGTTTCGGGGTCTGGAAACACCATATATTTT

D gene: TRBD1
V gene: TRBV6-5
J gene: TRBJ1-1
clone size: .
CDR3 protein: CASSTDRGTEAFF
CDR3 DNA: TGTGCCAGCAGCACGGACAGGGGCACTGAAGCTTTCTTT

D gene: TRBD1
V gene: TRBV25-1
J gene: TRBJ1-4
clone size: .
CDR3 protein: CASSEPDRAEKLFF
CDR3 DNA: TGTGCCAGCAGTGAACCCGACAGGGCCGAAAAACTGTTTTTT

D gene: .
V gene: TRBV5-1
J gene: TRBJ1-2
clone size: .
CDR3 protein: CASRMQANYGYTF
CDR3 DNA: TGCGCCAGCAGAATGCAGGCTAACTATGGCTACACCTTC

D gene: TRBD2
V gene: TRBV7-6
J gene: TRBJ2-1
clone size: .
CDR3 protein: CASSSLAGGHYNEQFF
CDR3 DNA: TGTGCCAGCAGCTCCTTAGCGGGGGGGCACTACAATGAGCAGTTCTTC

D gene: .
V gene: TRBV2
J gene: TRBJ2-2
clone size: once
CDR3 protein: CARVMTPANTGELFF
CDR3 DNA: TGTGCCAGAGTGATGACACCAGCGAACACCGGGGAGCTGTTTTTT

D gene: .
V gene: TRBV5-1
J gene: TRBJ1-3
clone size: .
CDR3 protein: CASSYNDRSATIYF
CDR3 DNA: TGCGCCAGCAGCTATAACGACAGGTCGGCCACCATATATTTT

D gene: TRBD2
V gene: TRBV7-9
J gene: TRBJ2-2
clone size: .
CDR3 protein: CASSLTGGNTGELFF
CDR3 DNA: TGTGCCAGCAGCTTAACGGGGGGAAACACCGGGGAGCTGTTTTTT

D gene: .
V gene: TRBV19
J gene: TRBJ2-2
clone size: .
CDR3 protein: CASSIGRGRDTGELFF
CDR3 DNA: TGTGCCAGTAGTATAGGCAGGGGAAGGGACACCGGGGAGCTGTTTTTT

D gene: TRBD2
V gene: TRBV6-1
J gene: TRBJ2-7
clone size: .
CDR3 protein: CASSEWSGGTYEQYF
CDR3 DNA: TGTGCCAGCAGTGAATGGTCCGGGGGGACCTACGAGCAGTACTTC

D gene: .
V gene: TRBV3-1/TRBV3-2
J gene: TRBJ2-7
clone size: few
CDR3 protein: CASSQGYGPTYEQYF
CDR3 DNA: TGTGCCAGCAGCCAAGGGTACGGTCCTACCTACGAGCAGTACTTC